The rows below give T cell receptor beta chains drawn from one sample of a study of CXCR3-negative and CXCR3-positive naive CD8 T cells. TCRdb re-called the 5' RACE reads and shows each CDR3 protein once, DNA omitted. This sample's clone table lists 55,000 to 65,000 distinct CDR3 sequences. The sequenced sample consisted of naive CXCR3+ CD8+ T cells from blood. Receptors originate from a human donor in good health. Some clones in this sample may be carry-over from other donors' samples. Each CDR3 is given with its conserved first and last residue.

v_gene	j_gene	CDR3aa
TRBV5-1	TRBJ1-1	CASSLATGAPEAFF
TRBV4-3	TRBJ1-6	CASSQDLNSPLHF
TRBV9	TRBJ1-2	CASSPFARLGQSNYGYTF
TRBV9	TRBJ2-7	CASSPTAGNEQYF
TRBV21-1	TRBJ2-4	CAREPGAAKNIQYF
TRBV27	TRBJ2-1	CASSILLAGGPEGEQFF
TRBV7-3	TRBJ1-1	CASSLTGEGTEAFF
TRBV6-2/TRBV6-3	TRBJ1-1	CASSNDRVGNTEAFF
TRBV9	TRBJ2-1	CASSEDRGFNEQFF
TRBV15	TRBJ2-1	CATSGRHEQFF
TRBV29-1	TRBJ2-1	CSAALGFNEQFF
TRBV7-9	TRBJ2-7	CASSPPPHLGSRTYEQYF
TRBV20-1	TRBJ1-6	CSARAPQGRKPLHF